Presented here are 3 T cell receptor beta chains from one specimen sequenced in a study of identical twins. TCRdb recomputed calls from the 5' RACE reads with MiXCR, one row per CDR3 protein. Of about 470,000 distinct CDR3 sequences listed, approximately 24% were seen once; the top ten hold about 2.9%. The same specimen was also included in a second study, on T cells expressing NK-cell markers.

Source material: CD4+ T cells sorted from blood. The receptors were gathered from a woman between 18 and 29 years old in good health.

In this sample, this clonotype turned up a few times. The chain carries TRBV4-2 and TRBJ2-1, with TRBD2 matching over 10 bases. Germline V gene sequence: CDR1 LGHNA, CDR2 YNFKEQ. The junction had 10 bases not matched to a gene; V was cut back by 0 bases and J by 2 bases. The CDR3 runs to 19 residues. CDR3 coding DNA: TGTGCCAGCAGCCAAGATTATAGCGGGGGGCGCCGAGCCTACAATGAGCAGTTCTTC. This codes for CASSQDYSGGRRAYNEQFF.

The chain uses TRBV11-1 and TRBJ2-1, with 13 bases matching TRBD2. The J segment lost 0 bases and the V segment lost 5 bases, leaving 10 bases of the junction unmatched. CDR3 length: 19 amino acids. CDR1 SGHAT and CDR2 FQDESV come from the germline V gene (reference sequence). The CDR3 is CASSRPGLAGKSSYNEQFF. DNA for the CDR3: TGTGCCAGCAGCCGACCGGGACTAGCGGGGAAAAGCTCCTACAATGAGCAGTTCTTC.

This clonotype has just a few counts. The chain combines TRBV6-6 with TRBJ2-1, with no clear D. The germline V and J ends were trimmed by 6 bases and 10 bases, with 10 bases remaining between them. The CDR3 spans 11 residues. CDR1 MNHNY and CDR2 SVGAGI come from the germline V gene (reference sequence). CDR3 nucleotides: TGTGCCAGCAGCAAACAGTTAGAGCAGTTCTTC. This codes for CASSKQLEQFF.